This TCR beta chain came from a study of shared clonotypes between healthy human individuals (dated by TCRdb to between 2020 and 2021). About the study as a whole: A couple of women and a few men aged 18 to 49 years were included in the cohort. For each donor, CD4 naive and CD4 memory were each run on three plates, CD8 naive on two plates, and CD8 memory on one plate. Leukapheresis yielded between about 0.94 and 10 billion PBMCs per donor. The study deeply sequenced blood TCR repertoires of roughly five healthy adults to estimate repertoire size and the extent of clonotype sharing between individuals. To increase sequencing depth and limit assay-specific biases, different laboratories used diverse techniques to prepare libraries and sequence TCR repertoires. Broader findings and caveats from the paper: The small number of donors limited the genetic and exposure-history diversity represented. Sampling was restricted to blood, and TCR repertoires in tissue are likely to differ from TCR repertoires in blood. Estimated clonotype richness was generally larger for naive than for memory subsets. Clonotypes shared by all four sorted-subset donors showed higher generation probabilities than non-shared clonotypes. Based on pairwise subsampling, the degree of clonotype sharing among donors was expected to be affected by sequencing depth. About 4.5% of naive CD4, 3.5% of naive CD8, approximately 2% of memory CD4, and roughly 0.4% of memory CD8 clonotypes were shared across a few donors. Incomplete sequencing was indicated by rarefaction of sorted-subset datasets, despite the large sequencing depth.

The V end gives up 0 bases and the J end 3 bases, leaving 3 bases in the junction not matched to a gene. The germline V gene specifies SGDLS as CDR1 and YYNGEE as CDR2. Including cysteine and phenylalanine, the CDR3 has 14 amino acids. Left in the record is the CDR3 DNA by itself, 42 bases read in frame from the first base. About this clone: What this receptor recognizes is not known. Per-nucleotide qualities are absent, and no much larger clonotype sits a single base away. Additional DNA sequences in this sample encode the identical CDR3.

Using the deep immunoSEQ assay, TCR CDR3 regions were amplified from genomic DNA by multiplex PCR. Extracted genomic DNA from each cell subset was spread evenly across all wells of several immunoSEQ 96-well plates, with each plate serving as a replicate. For sorted subsets, each replicate PCR was loaded with around 200 ng genomic DNA, equivalent to 25,000 to 35,000 T cell genomes. The purified libraries were quantified using a Qubit 3.0 fluorometer, sized with a Bioanalyzer 2100, and then quantified again using the KAPA Library Quantification kit. Every immunoSEQ 96-well plate was sequenced on a separate single-read 150-cycle Illumina NextSeq 550 flow cell. Turning to the authors' computational methods: Because the immunoSEQ output held only junctional sequences and lacked quality scores, the filtering could not match the filtering applied to full-length reads. Sequences were annotated with PyIR, a Python wrapper for IgBLAST v1.9, using IMGT germline references to assign V/J genes and CDR3. Any read was removed if the V/J assignment was weak (E-value above 1e-6), the CDR3 was missing, or the read contained stop codons, out-of-frame junctions, or ambiguous translated residues. V3J clonotypes were defined as sequences sharing an identical inferred V gene, J gene, and CDR3 amino acid sequence. Percentage overlap between repertoires was calculated by dividing the number of shared unique clonotypes by the size of the smaller repertoire. Richness of each repertoire was evaluated using RTK rarefaction, the Chao1 estimator, and Recon v2.1 estimates of unobserved clonotypes. For all TCRbeta clonotypes obtained by the gDNA method from four donors, generation probabilities were computed with OLGA. Sourced from immuneACCESS, this table was stored by TCRdb with only in-frame sequences that have V and J called. A share of the clones is absent; for the studies checked, an unresolved V gene accounts for under half, and the remainder has no known explanation. The V and J calls and clone size come from that table; D and trimming were worked out from the DNA. This sample lists about 2 million clones; about 95% were detected once. The ten most abundant clones make up around 1.1% of the sample.

CD8 naive samples were CD45RO-negative cells positively selected for CCR7, giving a CD45RA+CCR7+ population that excluded TemRA cells. The donors were healthy, HIV-negative adults who had no recently reported acute infections or vaccinations. All donors were Caucasian adults living in Nashville, Tennessee, USA. After blood collection by leukapheresis, PBMCs were isolated using Ficoll-Histopaque density gradient centrifugation and then cryopreserved in the vapor phase of liquid nitrogen. Analytical flow cytometry was used to check the purity and quantity of each magnetically sorted T cell population. From each sorted fraction, genomic DNA was isolated and quantified by UV absorbance on a Nanodrop 2000c.

The receptor chain draws on TRBV9 and TRBJ2-7, with TRBD2 matching 7 junction bases. The sequence derives from a man aged 18 to 30 in good health. Sequenced: naive CD8+ T cells sorted from blood. This specimen's cell subset or site label, per the study, means: CD45RA+CCR7+. The bases are TGTGCCAGCAGCGTAGGCGGGGGATTCTACGAGCAGTACTTC. The encoded protein is CASSVGGGFYEQYF.